The entry below gives a single TCR beta chain sequence along with its context. As yet, its antigen is unknown. During its preparation, the TCRbeta library received unique molecular identifiers. TCRdb itself ran the PCR reads through MiXCR, one entry per CDR3 protein. The sample yields 350,000 to 500,000 distinct CDR3 sequences, roughly 44% seen once. Trimming took 5 bases from V and 3 from J, leaving 17 bases between them. The CDR3 has 14 residues. CDR1 is DFQATT, CDR2 SNEGSKA, per germline (reference sequence). This sample was included in a study of T-cell reconstitution after alpha-beta-depleted transplantation in children. Study-wide points: One year post-transplant, T-cell counts and diversity were largely derived from T cells produced anew. Alpha-beta T cells about two months after transplant reportedly derived from several hundred expanded graft clones.

The sequence came from a girl aged 2-15 years with aplastic anemia, due to receive a stem cell transplant. V and J are TRBV20-1 and TRBJ2-7; D gene unclear. The sample in question was PBMCs, obtained before TCRalphabeta/CD19-depleted stem cell transplant. The CDR3 protein is CSALKPGPNYEQYF. The CDR3 DNA reads as TGCAGTGCTCTAAAACCGGGCCCAAACTACGAGCAGTACTTC.